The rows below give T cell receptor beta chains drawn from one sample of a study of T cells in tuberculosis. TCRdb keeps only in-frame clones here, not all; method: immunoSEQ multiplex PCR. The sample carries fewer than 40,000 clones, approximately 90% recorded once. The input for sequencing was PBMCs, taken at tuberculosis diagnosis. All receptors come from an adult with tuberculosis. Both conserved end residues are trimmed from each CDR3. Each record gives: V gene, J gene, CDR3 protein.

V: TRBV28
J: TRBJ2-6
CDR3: ASRVGGSSGANVLT

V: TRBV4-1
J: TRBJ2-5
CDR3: ASSQDQRLGETQY

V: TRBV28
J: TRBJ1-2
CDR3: ASSEGRTAKSDGYT

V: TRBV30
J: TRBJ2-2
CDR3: AWTPMGTGLAGYTGELF

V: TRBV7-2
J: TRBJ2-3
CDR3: ASSLVRLAPSPGTQY

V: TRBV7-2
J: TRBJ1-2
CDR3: ASSSDGTVGGYT

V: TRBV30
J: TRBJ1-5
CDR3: AWSVNSSPQPQH

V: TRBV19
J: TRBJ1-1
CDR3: AKRQGENTEAF

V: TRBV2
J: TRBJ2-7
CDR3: ASSKRTVYEQY

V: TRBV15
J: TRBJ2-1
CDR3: ATSSGRGAPYNEQF

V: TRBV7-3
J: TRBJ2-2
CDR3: ASSLAGTGELF

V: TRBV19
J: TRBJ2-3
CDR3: ASSIVISGGMPDTQY

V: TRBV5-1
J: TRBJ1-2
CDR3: ASSLAPGQAYGYT

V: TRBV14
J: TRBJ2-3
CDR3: ASSPASLRSSTDTQY

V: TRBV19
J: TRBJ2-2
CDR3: ASSRDGGTGELF

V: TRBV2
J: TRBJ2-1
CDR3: ASLIYNEQF

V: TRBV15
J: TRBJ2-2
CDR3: ATSRDQRTGELF

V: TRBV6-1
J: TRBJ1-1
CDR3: ASSEAGTGGTEAF

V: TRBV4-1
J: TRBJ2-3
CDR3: ASSQQLAPSTDTQY

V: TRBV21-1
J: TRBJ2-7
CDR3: ASSPKWEIETSSYYEQY

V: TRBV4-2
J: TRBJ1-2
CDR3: ASSQVPGREGYGYT

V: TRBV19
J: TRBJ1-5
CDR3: ASRRQGGTQPQH

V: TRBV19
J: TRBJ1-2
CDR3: ASVQALGYGYT

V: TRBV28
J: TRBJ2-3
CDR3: ASSDWGRGGQDTQY

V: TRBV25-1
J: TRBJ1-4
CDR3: ASSEQGTGTNEKLF

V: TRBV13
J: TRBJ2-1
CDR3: ASSPSGGGVVSEQF

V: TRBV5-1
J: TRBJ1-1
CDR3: ASSSIGHQNTEAF

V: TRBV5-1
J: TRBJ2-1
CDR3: ASSLGFSSYNEQF

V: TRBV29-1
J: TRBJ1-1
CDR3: SVQRQEAF

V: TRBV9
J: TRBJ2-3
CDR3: ASSGYLGGSTDTQY

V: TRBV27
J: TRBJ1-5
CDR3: ASSLSGGGQPQH

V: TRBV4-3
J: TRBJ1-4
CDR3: ASSTQGATNEKLF

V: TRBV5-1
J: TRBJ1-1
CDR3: ASSLGQSPFLNTEAF

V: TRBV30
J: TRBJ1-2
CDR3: AWSVGWTGLFGYT